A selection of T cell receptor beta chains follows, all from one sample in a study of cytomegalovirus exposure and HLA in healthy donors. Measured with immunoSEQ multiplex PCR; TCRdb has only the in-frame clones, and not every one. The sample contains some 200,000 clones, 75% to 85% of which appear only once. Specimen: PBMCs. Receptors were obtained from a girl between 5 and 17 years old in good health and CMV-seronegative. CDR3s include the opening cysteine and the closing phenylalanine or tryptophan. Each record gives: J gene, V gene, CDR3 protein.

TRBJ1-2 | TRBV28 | CASSLSGQLSGYGYTF
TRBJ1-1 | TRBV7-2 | CASSTQDRVGIEAFF
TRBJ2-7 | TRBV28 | CASRLKDRGPYEQYF
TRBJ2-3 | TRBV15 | CATSRALVRADTQYF
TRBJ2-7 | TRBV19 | CASTPTGKGLYEQYF
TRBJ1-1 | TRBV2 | CASNPEGKYTEAFF
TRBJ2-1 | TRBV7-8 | CASSHLLGGGHIYEQFF
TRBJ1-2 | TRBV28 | CASSSRARNGYTF
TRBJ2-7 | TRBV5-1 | CASSLVASYEQYF
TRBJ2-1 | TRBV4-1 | CASSQPSGRTLTYNEQFF
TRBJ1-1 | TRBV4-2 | CASSQIRGAVAFF
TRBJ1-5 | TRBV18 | CASSPTATQQPQHF
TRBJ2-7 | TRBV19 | CASSIGSGDYEQYF
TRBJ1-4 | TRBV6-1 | CASTGVYQEKLFF
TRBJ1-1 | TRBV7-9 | CASSFQRRENTEAFF
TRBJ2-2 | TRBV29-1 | CSVALGNTGELFF
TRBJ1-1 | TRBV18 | CASSPLNIGGGAKNTEAFF
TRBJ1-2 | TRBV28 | CASSPGRRGYYGYTF
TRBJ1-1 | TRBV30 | CAWSVRGRVAFF
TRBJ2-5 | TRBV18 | CASSPPGQRSQETQYF
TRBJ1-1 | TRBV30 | CAWSYTEAFF
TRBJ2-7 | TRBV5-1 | CASSYHPSGTGPYEQYF
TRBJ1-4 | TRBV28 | CASSIQGVSEKLFF
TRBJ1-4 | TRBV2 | CASRDRGGHEKLFF
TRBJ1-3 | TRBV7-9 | CASSPTGAGNTIYF
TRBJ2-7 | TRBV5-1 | CASSGGQPGDYEQYF
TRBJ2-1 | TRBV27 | CASSLQRGNNEQFF
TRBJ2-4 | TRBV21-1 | CASSKKGAAKNIQYF
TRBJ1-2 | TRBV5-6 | CASSPSWTAYGYTF
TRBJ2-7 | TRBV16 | CASSSVTGAYEQYF
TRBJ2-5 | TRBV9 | CASSGRKTYQETQYF
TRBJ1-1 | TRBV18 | CASSGGFNTEAFF
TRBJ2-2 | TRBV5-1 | CASSFGTGSPGELFF
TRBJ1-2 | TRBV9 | CASSAPRDRGLTTYGYTF
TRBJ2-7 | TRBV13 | CASSLTYGREGGSYEQYF
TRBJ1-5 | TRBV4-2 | CASSQAQGDQPQHF
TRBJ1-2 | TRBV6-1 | CASSILGQVEYGYTF
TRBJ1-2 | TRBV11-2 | CASRGLEYGYTF
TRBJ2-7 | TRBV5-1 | CASSRTGTVRSYSYEQYF
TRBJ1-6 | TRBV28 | CASSLAVGGQHSPLHF
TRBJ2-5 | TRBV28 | CASSSTGTETQYF
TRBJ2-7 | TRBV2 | CASSPGTRTFNNYEQYF
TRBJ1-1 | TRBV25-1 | CASMWEGNTEAFF
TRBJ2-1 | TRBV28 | CASSFPGQGRDEQFF
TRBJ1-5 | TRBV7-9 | CASSGDRVNQPQHF
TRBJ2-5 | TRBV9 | CASSVDNGQGLGETQYF
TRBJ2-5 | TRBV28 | CASSPTQLAGGIDTQYF
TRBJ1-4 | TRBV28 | CASSRQGEKLFF
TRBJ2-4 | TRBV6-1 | CASREAASSLAKNIQYF
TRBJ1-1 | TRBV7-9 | CASSKTPIPDSRYTEAFF
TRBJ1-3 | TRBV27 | CASSSLKLTGLSGNTIYF
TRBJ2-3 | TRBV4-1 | CASSQVPKFPSADTQYF
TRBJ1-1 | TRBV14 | CASSNGQGKMNTEAFF
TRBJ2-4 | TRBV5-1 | CASTKTSGRAKNIQYF
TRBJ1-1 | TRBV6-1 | CASSDGTEAFF